Following are 5 T cell receptor beta chains from one sample sequenced in a study of cytomegalovirus exposure and HLA in healthy donors. The PCR made use of 60 Vbeta and 13 Jbeta primers. Libraries were prepared by immunoSEQ multiplex PCR; TCRdb keeps only in-frame clonotypes and omits some of them. The table lists 110,000 to 150,000 clones, with approximately 1% in the top ten. Sequenced: PBMCs. These receptors all stem from a male donor in good health and CMV-seronegative.

The chain combines TRBV20-1 with TRBJ2-2; possible D gene TRBD1, 5 bases. This CDR3 has 11 amino acids. Trimming left V 3 bases short and J 9 bases short, with 8 bases between. CDR1 and CDR2 (germline): DFQATT, SNEGSKA (reference sequence). The DNA of the CDR3 is TGCAGTGCTAGGTTGGACAGGGAGCTGTTTTTT. It encodes CSARLDRELFF.

The genes are TRBV30 and TRBJ2-6; D possibly corresponds to TRBD2 (5 bases). The CDR3 has 16 amino acids. V dropped 6 bases and J dropped 2 bases, with 17 bases sitting between them. Germline V gives CDR1 GTSNPN, CDR2 SVGIG (reference sequence). The CDR3 region has the DNA TGTGCCTGCTCAAGATTACGGGGTGCTGGGGCCAACGTCCTGACTTTC. This encodes CACSRLRGAGANVLTF.

J is TRBJ2-2 and V is TRBV6-5, with no clear D. V lost 9 bases and J 1 base, leaving 9 bases between the germline ends. The germline V gene encodes CDR1 MNHEY and CDR2 SVGAGI. The CDR3 covers 13 residues. The CDR3 DNA is TGTGCCAGTAAGCAGGTGAACACCGGGGAGCTGTTTTTT. Translated: CASKQVNTGELFF.

J is TRBJ2-3 and V is TRBV19; TRBD2 aligns across 10 bases. The germline V gene has CDR1 LNHDA and CDR2 SQIVND (reference sequence). The CDR3 extends over 16 amino acids. The V segment lost 4 bases and the J segment 4 bases; nucleotides outside the gene matches: 8. The CDR3 loop is CASSKNLAGEADTQYF. CDR3 DNA sequence: TGTGCCAGTAGTAAAAACCTAGCGGGAGAGGCAGATACGCAGTATTTT.

The chain joins TRBV30 to TRBJ1-1; D perhaps matches TRBD1 (5 bases). V lost 1 base and J lost 6, with 12 bases in between. Looked up from germline, CDR1 is GTSNPN and CDR2 is SVGIG (reference sequence). The CDR3 has 13 residues. CDR3 coding DNA: TGTGCCTGGAGTGGGGGCGCTTGGGCTGAAGCTTTCTTT. This gives the protein CAWSGGAWAEAFF.